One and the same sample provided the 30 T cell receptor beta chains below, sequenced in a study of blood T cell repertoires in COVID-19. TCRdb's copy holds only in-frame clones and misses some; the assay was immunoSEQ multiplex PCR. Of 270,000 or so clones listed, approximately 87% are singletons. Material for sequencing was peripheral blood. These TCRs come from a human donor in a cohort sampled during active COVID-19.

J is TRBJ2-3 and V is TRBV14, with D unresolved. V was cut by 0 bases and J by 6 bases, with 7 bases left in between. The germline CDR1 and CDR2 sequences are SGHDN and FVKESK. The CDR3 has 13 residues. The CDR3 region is CASSQELYDTQYF. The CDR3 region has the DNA TGTGCCAGCAGCCAAGAATTGTATGATACGCAGTATTTT.

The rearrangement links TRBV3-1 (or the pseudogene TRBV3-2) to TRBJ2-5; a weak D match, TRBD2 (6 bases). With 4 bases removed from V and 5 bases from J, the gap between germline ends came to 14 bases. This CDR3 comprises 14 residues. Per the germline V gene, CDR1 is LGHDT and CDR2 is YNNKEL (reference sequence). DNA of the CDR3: TGTGCCAGCAGCCTTCGGGGGTTTTTGGAGACCCAGTACTTC. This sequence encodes CASSLRGFLETQYF.

CDR3 sequence: CASSIMGGRSLSSLHF. In DNA form, the CDR3 reads TGTGCCAGTAGTATAATGGGGGGGCGAAGTCTCAGCTCCCTCCACTTT. The chain has TRBV19 and TRBJ1-6; D perhaps matches TRBD1 (6 bases). From germline, CDR1 is LNHDA and CDR2 SQIVND (reference sequence). Deletions cut 2 bases from V and 14 bases from J, with 22 bases between. CDR3 length: 16 amino acids.

The CDR3 DNA follows: TGTGCCACCAGTGTGGACTCTCGAAATGAGCAGTTCTTC. Its protein is CATSVDSRNEQFF. The chain recombines TRBV24-1 with TRBJ2-1; D possibly corresponds to TRBD2 (5 bases). Trimming removed 5 bases at V and 7 bases at J, with 11 bases between. The CDR3 totals 13 residues. Germline assignment: CDR1 KGHDR and CDR2 SFDVKD.

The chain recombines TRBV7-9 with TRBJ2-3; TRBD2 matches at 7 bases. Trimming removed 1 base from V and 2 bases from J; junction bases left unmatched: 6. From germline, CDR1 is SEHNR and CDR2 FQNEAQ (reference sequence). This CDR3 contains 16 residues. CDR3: CASSLVMRGNTDTQYF. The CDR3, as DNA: TGTGCCAGCAGCTTAGTCATGCGGGGGAACACAGATACGCAGTATTTT.

The CDR3 reads CASRTGLAGINEQFF. CDR3 bases: TGTGCCAGCAGGACCGGACTAGCGGGAATCAATGAGCAGTTCTTC. The chain has TRBV2 and TRBJ2-1; 12 bases are shared with TRBD2. Germline V lookup: CDR1 SNHLY, CDR2 FYNNEI. The CDR3 loop spans 15 amino acids. The J segment lost 6 bases and the V segment lost 6 bases, leaving 6 bases of the junction unmatched.

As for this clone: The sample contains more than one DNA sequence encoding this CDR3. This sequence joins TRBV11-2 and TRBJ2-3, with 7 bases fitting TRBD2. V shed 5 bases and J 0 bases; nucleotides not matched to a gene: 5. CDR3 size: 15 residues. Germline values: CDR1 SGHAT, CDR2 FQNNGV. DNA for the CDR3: TGTGCCAGCAGCCCCCTAGCGGTTAGCACAGATACGCAGTATTTT. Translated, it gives CASSPLAVSTDTQYF.

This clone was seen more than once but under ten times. In DNA, the CDR3 is TGTGCCAGCAGCGTCGAGGGGGCCAGTGAGACCCAGTACTTC. Its translation: CASSVEGASETQYF. The chain is built from TRBV9 and TRBJ2-5, with 7 bases aligning to TRBD1. The CDR3 is 14 residues long. The germline gives CDR1 SGDLS, CDR2 YYNGEE. V shed 2 bases and J 5 bases; nucleotides not matched to a gene: 6.

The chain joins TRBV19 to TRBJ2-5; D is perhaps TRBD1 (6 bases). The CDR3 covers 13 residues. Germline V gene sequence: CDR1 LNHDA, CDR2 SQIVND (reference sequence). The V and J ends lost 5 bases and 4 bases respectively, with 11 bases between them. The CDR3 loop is CASSVTGTETQYF. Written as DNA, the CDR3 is TGTGCCAGTAGTGTAACAGGGACAGAGACCCAGTACTTC.

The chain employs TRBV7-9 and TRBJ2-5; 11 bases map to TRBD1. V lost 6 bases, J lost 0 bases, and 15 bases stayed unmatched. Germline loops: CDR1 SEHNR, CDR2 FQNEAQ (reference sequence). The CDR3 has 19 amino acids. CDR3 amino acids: CASRPQPGQGGPYQETQYF. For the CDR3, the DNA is TGTGCCAGCAGGCCCCAACCGGGACAGGGGGGACCCTACCAAGAGACCCAGTACTTC.

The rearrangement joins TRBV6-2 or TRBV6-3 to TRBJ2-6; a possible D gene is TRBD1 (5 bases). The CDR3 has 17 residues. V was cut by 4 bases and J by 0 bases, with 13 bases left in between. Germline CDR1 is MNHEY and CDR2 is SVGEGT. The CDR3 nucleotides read TGTGCCAGCAGTTTTATAGGGGCCGCCTCTGGGGCCAACGTCCTGACTTTC. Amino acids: CASSFIGAASGANVLTF.

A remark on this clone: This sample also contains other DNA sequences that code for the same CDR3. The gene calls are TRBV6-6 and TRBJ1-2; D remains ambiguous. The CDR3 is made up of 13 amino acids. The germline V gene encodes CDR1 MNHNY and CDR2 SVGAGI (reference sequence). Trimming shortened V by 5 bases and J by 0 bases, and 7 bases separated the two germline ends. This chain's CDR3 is CASSPGTNYGYTF. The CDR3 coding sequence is TGTGCCAGCAGTCCCGGGACTAACTATGGCTACACCTTC.

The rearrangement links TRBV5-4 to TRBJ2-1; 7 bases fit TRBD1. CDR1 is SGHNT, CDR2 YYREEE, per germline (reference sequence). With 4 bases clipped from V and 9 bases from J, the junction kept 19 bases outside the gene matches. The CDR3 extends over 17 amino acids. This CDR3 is CASSRTSLTGIYVEQFF. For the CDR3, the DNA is TGTGCCAGCAGCAGGACCTCCTTGACAGGGATCTACGTTGAGCAGTTCTTC.

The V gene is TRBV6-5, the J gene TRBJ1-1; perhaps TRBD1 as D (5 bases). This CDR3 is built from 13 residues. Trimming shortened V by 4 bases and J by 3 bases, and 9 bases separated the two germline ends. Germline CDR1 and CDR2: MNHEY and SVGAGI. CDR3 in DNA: TGTGCCAGCAGTTGGGGGGTACACACTGAAGCTTTCTTT. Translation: CASSWGVHTEAFF.

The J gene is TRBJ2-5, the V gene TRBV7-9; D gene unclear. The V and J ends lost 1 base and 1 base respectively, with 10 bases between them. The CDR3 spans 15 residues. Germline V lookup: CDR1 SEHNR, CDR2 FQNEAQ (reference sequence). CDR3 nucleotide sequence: TGTGCCAGCAGCTTAGGTTGGGCAGCCCAAGAGACCCAGTACTTC. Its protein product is CASSLGWAAQETQYF.

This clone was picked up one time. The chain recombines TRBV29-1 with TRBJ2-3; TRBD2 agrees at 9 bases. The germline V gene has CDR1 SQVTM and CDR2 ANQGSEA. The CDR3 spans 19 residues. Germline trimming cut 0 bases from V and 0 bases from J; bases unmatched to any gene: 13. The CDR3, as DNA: TGCAGCGTTGAAGAGCCAGCGGGGGGCCTCCGGACTAGCACAGATACGCAGTATTTT. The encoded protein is CSVEEPAGGLRTSTDTQYF.

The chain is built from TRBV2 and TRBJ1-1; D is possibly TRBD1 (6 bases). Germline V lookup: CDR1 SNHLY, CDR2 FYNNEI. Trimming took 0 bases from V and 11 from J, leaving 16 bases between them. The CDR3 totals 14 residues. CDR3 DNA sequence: TGTGCCAGCAGTGAAGCGCTTGGGGGCCTTCGGGCTTTCTTT. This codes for CASSEALGGLRAFF.

In DNA, the CDR3 is TGTGCCAGCAGGCCTAGCGGGACTAGCGTATACAATGAGCAGTTCTTC. It codes for CASRPSGTSVYNEQFF. The V gene is TRBV27, the J gene TRBJ2-1; 10 bases match TRBD2. CDR1 and CDR2 from the germline V gene are MNHEY and SMNVEV (reference sequence). With V trimmed by 6 bases and J by 4 bases, 9 bases remained unmatched. The CDR3 runs 16 residues.

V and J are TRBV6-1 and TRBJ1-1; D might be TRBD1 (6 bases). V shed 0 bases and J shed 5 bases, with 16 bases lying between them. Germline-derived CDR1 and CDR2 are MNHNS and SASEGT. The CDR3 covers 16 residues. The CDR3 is CASSEAPGGGSTEAFF. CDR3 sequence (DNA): TGTGCCAGCAGTGAAGCGCCTGGGGGGGGCTCGACTGAAGCTTTCTTT.

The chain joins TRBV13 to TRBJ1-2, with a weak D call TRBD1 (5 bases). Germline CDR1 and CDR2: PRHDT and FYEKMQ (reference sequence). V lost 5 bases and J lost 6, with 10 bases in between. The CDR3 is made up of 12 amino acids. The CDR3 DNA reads TGTGCCAGCAGCGGTCCAGGGAATGGCTACACCTTC. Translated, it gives CASSGPGNGYTF.

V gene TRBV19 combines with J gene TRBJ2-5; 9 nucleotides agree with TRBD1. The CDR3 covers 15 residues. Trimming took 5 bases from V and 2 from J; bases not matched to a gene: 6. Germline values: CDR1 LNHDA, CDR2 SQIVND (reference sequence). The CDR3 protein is CASSYPGQGQETQYF. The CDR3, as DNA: TGTGCCAGTAGTTACCCGGGACAGGGACAAGAGACCCAGTACTTC.

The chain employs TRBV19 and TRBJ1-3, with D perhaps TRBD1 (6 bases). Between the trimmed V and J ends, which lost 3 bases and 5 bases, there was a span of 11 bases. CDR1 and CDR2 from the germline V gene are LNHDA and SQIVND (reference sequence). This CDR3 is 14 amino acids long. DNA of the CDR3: TGTGCCAGTAGTATGACAGGCTCCCGAAACACCATATATTTT. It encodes CASSMTGSRNTIYF. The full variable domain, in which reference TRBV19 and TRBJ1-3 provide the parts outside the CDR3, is DGGITQSPKYLFRKEGQNVTLSCEQNLNHDAMYWYRQDPGQGLRLIYYSQIVNDFQKGDIAEGYSVSREKKESFPLTVTSAQKNPTAFYLCASSMTGSRNTIYFGEGSWLTVV.

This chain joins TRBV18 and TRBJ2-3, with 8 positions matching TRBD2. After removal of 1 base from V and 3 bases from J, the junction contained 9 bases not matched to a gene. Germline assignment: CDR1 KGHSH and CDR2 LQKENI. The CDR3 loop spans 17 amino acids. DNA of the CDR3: TGTGCCAGCTCACCACGGGTAGCGGGGCTCGGTACAGATACGCAGTATTTT. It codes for CASSPRVAGLGTDTQYF. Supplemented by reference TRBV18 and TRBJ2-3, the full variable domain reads NAGVMQNPRHLVRRRGQEARLRCSPMKGHSHVYWYRQLPEEGLKFMVYLQKENIIDESGMPKERFSAEFPKEGPSILRIQQVVRGDSAAYFCASSPRVAGLGTDTQYFGPGTRLTVL.

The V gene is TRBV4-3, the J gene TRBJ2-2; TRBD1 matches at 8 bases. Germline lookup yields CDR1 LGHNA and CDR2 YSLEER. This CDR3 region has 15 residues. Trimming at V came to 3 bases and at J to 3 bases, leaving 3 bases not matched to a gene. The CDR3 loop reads CASSHADRDTGELFF. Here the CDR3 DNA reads TGCGCCAGCAGCCACGCGGACAGGGACACCGGGGAGCTGTTTTTT.

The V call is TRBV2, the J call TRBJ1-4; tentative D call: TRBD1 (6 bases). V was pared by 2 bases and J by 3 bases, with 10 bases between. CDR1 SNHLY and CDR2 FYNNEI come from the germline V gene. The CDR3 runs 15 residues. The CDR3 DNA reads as TGTGCCAGCAGTGAAATGACAGGCCCTAATGAAAAACTGTTTTTT. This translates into CASSEMTGPNEKLFF.

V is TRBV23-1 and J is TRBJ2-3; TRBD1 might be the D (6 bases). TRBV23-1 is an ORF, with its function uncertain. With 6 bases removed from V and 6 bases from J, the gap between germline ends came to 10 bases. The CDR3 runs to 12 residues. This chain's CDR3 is CASRCTGDTQYF. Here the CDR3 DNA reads TGCGCCAGCAGGTGCACAGGGGATACGCAGTATTTT.

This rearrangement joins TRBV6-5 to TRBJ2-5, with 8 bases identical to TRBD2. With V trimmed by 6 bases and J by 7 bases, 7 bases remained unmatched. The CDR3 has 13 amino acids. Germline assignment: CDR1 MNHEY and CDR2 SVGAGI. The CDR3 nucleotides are TGTGCCAGCAGGGGGACTAGTCCGGGGACCCAGTACTTC. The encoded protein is CASRGTSPGTQYF.

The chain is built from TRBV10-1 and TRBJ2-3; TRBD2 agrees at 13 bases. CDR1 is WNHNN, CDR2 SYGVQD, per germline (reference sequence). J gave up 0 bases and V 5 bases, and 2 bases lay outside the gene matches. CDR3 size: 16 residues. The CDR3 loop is CASSPGLAGSTDTQYF. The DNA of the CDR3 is TGCGCCAGCAGTCCGGGACTAGCGGGGAGCACAGATACGCAGTATTTT.

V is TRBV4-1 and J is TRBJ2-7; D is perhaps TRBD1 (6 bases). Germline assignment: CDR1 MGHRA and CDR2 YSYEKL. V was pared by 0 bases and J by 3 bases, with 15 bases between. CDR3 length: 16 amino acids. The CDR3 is CASSQDGAGVFYEQYF. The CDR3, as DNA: TGCGCCAGCAGCCAAGATGGGGCAGGGGTATTCTACGAGCAGTACTTC.

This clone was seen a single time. The CDR3 region is CASSFIPGQGFDELDTQYF. CDR3 sequence (DNA): TGTGCCAGCAGCTTTATACCGGGACAGGGGTTTGATGAGCTTGATACGCAGTATTTT. The V and J genes are TRBV13 and TRBJ2-3; TRBD1 matches at 10 bases. CDR3 length equals 19 residues. Germline V CDR1 and CDR2: PRHDT, FYEKMQ (reference sequence). With V trimmed by 3 bases and J by 6 bases, 18 bases remained unmatched.